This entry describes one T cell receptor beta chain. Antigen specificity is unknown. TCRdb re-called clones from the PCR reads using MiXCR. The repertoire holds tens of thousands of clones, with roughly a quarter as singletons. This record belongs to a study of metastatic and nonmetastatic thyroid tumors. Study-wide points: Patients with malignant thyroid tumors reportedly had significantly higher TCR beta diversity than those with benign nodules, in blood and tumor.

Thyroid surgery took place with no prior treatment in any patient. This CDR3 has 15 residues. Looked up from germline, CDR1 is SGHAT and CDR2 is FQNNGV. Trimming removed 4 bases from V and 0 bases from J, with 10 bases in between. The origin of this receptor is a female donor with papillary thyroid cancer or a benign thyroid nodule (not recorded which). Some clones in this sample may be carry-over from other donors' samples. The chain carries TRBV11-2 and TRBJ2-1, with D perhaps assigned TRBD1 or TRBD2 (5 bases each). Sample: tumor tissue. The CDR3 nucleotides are TGTGCCAGCAGCTCTACTAGGGGCTCCTACAATGAGCAGTTCTTC. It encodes CASSSTRGSYNEQFF.